These 2 T cell receptor beta chains came from one sample sequenced in a study of blood T cell repertoires in COVID-19. The repertoire was sequenced with immunoSEQ multiplex PCR; TCRdb's copy has only in-frame clones and lacks some. Among about 160,000 clones listed, roughly 84% were seen once. The sequenced material came from peripheral blood. These receptor sequences come from a man in his forties with acute or convalescent COVID-19.

The chain couples TRBV18 to TRBJ2-2, with 14 nucleotides matching TRBD2. Looked up from germline, CDR1 is KGHSH and CDR2 is LQKENI. The CDR3 covers 18 residues. Trimming at V came to 3 bases and at J to 1 base, leaving 4 bases not matched to a gene. CDR3 bases: TGTGCCAGCTCACCCGGGACTAGCGGGGGATTGAACACCGGGGAGCTGTTTTTT. It specifies CASSPGTSGGLNTGELFF.

The rearrangement uses TRBV24-1 and TRBJ1-2; 8 bases agree with TRBD1. V shed 4 bases and J 10 bases; nucleotides not matched to a gene: 4. Germline CDR1 reads KGHDR; CDR2 reads SFDVKD. The length of the CDR3 is 12 residues. The CDR3 DNA is TGTGCCACCAGTGACGACAGGGGCGACTACACCTTC. Encoded protein: CATSDDRGDYTF.